Sequencing of this T cell receptor (beta chain) was carried out in a study of human T cells and chemical hapten exposure. Notes on the study in general: Compared to controls, expanded TCRs made significantly more large clusters of similar CDR3s.

TCRdb re-called the RACE reads with MiXCR, one entry per CDR3 protein. The sample has 150,000 to 200,000 distinct CDR3 sequences; around 30% are singletons. Stated time point: patch test 3, about 24 weeks after DPC sensitization. The treatment: therapeutic diphenylcyclopropenone sensitization with weekly scalp DPC. The CDR3 sequence is 17 residues long. In germline, CDR1 is DFQATT, CDR2 SNEGSKA (reference sequence). Trimming took 6 bases from V and 0 from J; bases not matched to a gene: 12. As concerns this clonotype: Its specificity is not known.

This chain joins TRBV20-1 and TRBJ2-3, with 10 bases lining up with TRBD1. The clonotype was recovered from a woman between 18 and 29 years old with alopecia areata. Some clones in this sample may be carry-over from other donors' samples. Specimen: whole blood, collected in connection with sensitization to the hapten diphenylcyclopropenone (DPC). The CDR3 region has the DNA TGCAGTGCCCCAAGGGCAGGGACAGGGGAAAGCACAGATACGCAGTATTTT. Translation gives CSAPRAGTGESTDTQYF.